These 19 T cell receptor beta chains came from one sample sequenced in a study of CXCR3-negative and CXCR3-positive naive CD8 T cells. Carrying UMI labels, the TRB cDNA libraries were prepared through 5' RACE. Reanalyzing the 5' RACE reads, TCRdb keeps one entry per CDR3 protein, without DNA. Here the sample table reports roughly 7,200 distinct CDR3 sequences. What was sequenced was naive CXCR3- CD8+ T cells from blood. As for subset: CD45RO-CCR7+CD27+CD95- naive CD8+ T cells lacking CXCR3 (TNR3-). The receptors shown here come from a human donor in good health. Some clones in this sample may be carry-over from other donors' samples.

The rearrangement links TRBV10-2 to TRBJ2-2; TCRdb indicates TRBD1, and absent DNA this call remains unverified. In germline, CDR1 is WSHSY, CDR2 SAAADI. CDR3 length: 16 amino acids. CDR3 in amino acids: CASSEGSGWNTGELFF.

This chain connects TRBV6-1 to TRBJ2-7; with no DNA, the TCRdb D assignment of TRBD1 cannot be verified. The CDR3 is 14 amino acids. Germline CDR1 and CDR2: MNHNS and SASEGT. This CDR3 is CASSDRGWTSEQYF.

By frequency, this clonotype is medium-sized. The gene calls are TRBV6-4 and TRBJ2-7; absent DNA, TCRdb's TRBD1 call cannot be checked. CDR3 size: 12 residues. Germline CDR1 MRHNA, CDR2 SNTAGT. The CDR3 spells CASSDWGYEQYF.

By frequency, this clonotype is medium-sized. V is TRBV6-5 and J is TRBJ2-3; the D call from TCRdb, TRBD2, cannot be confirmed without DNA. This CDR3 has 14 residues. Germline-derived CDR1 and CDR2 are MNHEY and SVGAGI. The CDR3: CASTAGGFTDTQYF.

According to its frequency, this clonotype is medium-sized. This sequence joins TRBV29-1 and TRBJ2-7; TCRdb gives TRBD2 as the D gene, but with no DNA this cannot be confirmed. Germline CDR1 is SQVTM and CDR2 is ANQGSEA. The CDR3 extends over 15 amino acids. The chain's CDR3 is CSVRVPGLLSYEQYF.

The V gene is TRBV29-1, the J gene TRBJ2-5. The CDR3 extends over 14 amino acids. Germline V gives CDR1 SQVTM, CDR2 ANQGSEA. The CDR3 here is CSVDAGWDQETQYF.

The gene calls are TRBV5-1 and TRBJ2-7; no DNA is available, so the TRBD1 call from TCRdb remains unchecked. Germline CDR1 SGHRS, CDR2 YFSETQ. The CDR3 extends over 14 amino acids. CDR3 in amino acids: CASSSQQGSYEQYF.

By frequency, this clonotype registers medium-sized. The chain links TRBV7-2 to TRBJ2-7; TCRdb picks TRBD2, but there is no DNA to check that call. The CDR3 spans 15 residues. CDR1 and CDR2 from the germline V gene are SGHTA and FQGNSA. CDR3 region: CASSLGLAVTYEQYF.

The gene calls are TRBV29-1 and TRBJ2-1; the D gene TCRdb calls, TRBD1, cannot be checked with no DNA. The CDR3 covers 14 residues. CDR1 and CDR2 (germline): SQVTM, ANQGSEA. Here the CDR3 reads CSVNVGTTVDEQFF.

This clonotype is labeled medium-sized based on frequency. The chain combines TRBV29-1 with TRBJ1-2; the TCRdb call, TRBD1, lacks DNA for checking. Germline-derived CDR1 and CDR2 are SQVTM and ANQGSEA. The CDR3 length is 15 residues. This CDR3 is CSVESPRGLYYGYTF.

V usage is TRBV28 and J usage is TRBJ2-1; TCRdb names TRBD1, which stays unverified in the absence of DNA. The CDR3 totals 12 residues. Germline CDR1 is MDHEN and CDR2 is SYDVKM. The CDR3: CASSLLGDEQFF.

CDR3 in amino acids: CASSDPRGPGETQYF. The V call is TRBV6-4, the J call TRBJ2-5; no DNA is available, so the TRBD1 call from TCRdb remains unchecked. CDR3 length: 15 amino acids. Germline V lookup: CDR1 MRHNA, CDR2 SNTAGT.

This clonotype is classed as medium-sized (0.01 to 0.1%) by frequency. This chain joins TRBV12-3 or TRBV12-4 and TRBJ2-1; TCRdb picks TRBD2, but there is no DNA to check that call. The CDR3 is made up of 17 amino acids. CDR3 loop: CASSEGLAGVFEGEQFF.

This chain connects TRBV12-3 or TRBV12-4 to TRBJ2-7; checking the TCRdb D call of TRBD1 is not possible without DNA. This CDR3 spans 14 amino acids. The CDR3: CASMAAGQTYEQYF.

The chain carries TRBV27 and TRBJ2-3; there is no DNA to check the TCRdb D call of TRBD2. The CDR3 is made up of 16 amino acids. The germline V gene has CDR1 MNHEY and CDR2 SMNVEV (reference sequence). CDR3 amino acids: CASSPLAGVGTDTQYF.

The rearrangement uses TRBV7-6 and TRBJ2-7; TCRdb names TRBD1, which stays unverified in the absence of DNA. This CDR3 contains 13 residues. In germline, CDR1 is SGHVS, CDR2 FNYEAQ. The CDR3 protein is CASSLGQGVEQYF.

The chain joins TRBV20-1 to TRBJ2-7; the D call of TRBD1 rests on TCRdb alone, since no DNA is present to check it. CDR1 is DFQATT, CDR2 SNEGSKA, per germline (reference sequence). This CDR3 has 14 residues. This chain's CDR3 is CSARPVGHPYEQYF.

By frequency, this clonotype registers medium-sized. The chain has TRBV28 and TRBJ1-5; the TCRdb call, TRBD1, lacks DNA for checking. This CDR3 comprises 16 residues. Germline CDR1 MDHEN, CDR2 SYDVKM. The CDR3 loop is CASSLLGGGSNQPQHF.

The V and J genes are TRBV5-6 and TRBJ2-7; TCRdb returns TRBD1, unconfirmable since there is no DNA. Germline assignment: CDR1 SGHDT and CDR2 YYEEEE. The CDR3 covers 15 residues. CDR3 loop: CASSFGDRPNYEQYF.